The TCR beta chain described here comes from a study of cytomegalovirus exposure and HLA in healthy donors. Study-wide points: Exclusion as indistinguishable affected some V segments, including TRBV6-2 and TRBV6-3. CMV serostatus alone was available as immune exposure information. Rarity marked most TCR sequences, yet some public TCRs occurred in many donors. Upon later analysis, HLA-associated TCR beta chains proved more clonally expanded than other, equally common chains.

The PCR employed 60 Vbeta primers together with 13 Jbeta primers. The protocol was immunoSEQ multiplex PCR, while the TCRdb copy is restricted to in-frame clones and leaves out a portion. The sample lists 150,000 to 200,000 clones, about three quarters occurring once. Germline CDR1 reads MNHNS; CDR2 reads SASEGT. The CDR3 spans 13 residues. With 8 bases removed from V and 5 bases from J, the gap between germline ends came to 13 bases. Turning to this clone: Its antigen remains unidentified.

This receptor was identified in a woman between 35 and 50 years old in good health and CMV-seronegative. Specimen: PBMCs. The chain combines TRBV6-1 with TRBJ2-1; weak D call: TRBD1 (5 bases). Written as DNA, the CDR3 is TGTGCCAGCGGCAGGACAACGGACAATGAGCAGTTCTTC. Translating it yields CASGRTTDNEQFF.